The 21 T cell receptor beta chains below all came from one sample that was sequenced in a study of T-cell reconstitution after alpha-beta-depleted transplantation in children. A TCRbeta library incorporating unique molecular identifiers was prepared. TCRdb ran MiXCR on the PCR reads and lists one entry per CDR3 protein. Of 250,000 or so distinct CDR3 sequences in the sample, approximately 8.9% were seen once. The sequenced sample was PBMCs, mostly from graft donor cells, obtained 180 days after TCRalphabeta/CD19-depleted stem cell transplant. The receptors come from a male patient aged 10 to 17 who had a stem cell transplant for acute lymphoblastic leukemia, so the T cells may come from the graft donor.

At least ten counts were recorded for this clonotype. This chain connects TRBV4-1 to TRBJ2-5; possibly TRBD2 for D (5 bases). V lost 8 bases and J lost 7, with 11 bases in between. Germline lookup yields CDR1 MGHRA and CDR2 YSYEKL. CDR3 length equals 11 residues. The CDR3 loop reads CASAYAGTQYF. CDR3 nucleotide sequence: TGCGCCAGCGCGTACGCGGGGACCCAGTACTTC.

By sample fraction, this clonotype is medium-sized. V is TRBV11-2 and J is TRBJ2-7; TRBD1 aligns across 10 bases. The germline gives CDR1 SGHAT, CDR2 FQNNGV. V trimming: 5 bases; J trimming: 0 bases; junction bases outside the gene matches: 4. The CDR3 length is 15 residues. The CDR3 DNA sequence: TGTGCCAGCAGCACCGACAGGGGGCACTCCTACGAGCAGTACTTC. As protein: CASSTDRGHSYEQYF.

This clonotype was observed many times. The chain is built from TRBV4-1 and TRBJ2-7, with 9 bases matching TRBD1. V shed 3 bases, J shed 3 bases, and the junction held 6 bases outside the gene matches. This CDR3 is built from 15 residues. Germline CDR1 reads MGHRA; CDR2 reads YSYEKL. The DNA of the CDR3 is TGCGCCAGCAGCCACACCGGGACAGGGAACTACGAGCAGTACTTC. Protein sequence: CASSHTGTGNYEQYF.

There are many counts of this clonotype. J is TRBJ1-4 and V is TRBV27; 8 nucleotides match TRBD1. Per germline, CDR1 MNHEY and CDR2 SMNVEV (reference sequence). CDR3 size: 17 residues. The trim removed 3 bases at V and 5 bases at J, leaving 11 bases unmatched. CDR3 sequence (DNA): TGTGCCAGCAGTTTCTTCTTCGGACAGGGCCGGAATGAAAAACTGTTTTTT. Translated, it gives CASSFFFGQGRNEKLFF.

This clonotype was found many times. This CDR3 is CASSLVGEGSWSYEQYF. DNA of the CDR3: TGTGCCAGCAGCTTAGTCGGGGAGGGATCGTGGAGCTACGAGCAGTACTTC. The chain is built from TRBV11-2 and TRBJ2-7; 7 bases map to TRBD2. Germline CDR1 reads SGHAT; CDR2 reads FQNNGV. The CDR3 runs to 17 residues. V lost 1 base and J lost 3; bases outside the gene matches: 12.

The table lists this clonotype with many counts. V gene TRBV7-9 combines with J gene TRBJ2-1; no reliable D call. With 4 bases removed from V and 0 bases from J, the gap between germline ends came to 13 bases. The CDR3 is 16 amino acids. Per the germline V gene, CDR1 is SEHNR and CDR2 is FQNEAQ (reference sequence). The CDR3 spells CASSSDRLVSYNEQFF. In DNA, the CDR3 is TGTGCCAGCAGCTCTGACCGCTTAGTCTCCTACAATGAGCAGTTCTTC.

This clonotype was recorded many times. This chain connects TRBV29-1 to TRBJ1-2, with TRBD1 as a possible D gene (6 bases). Trimming took 7 bases from V and 3 from J, leaving 18 bases between them. The CDR3 covers 14 residues. Germline values: CDR1 SQVTM, CDR2 ANQGSEA. DNA for the CDR3: TGCAGCGACCTACCCCAGGGGAAGGACTATGGCTACACCTTC. It translates to CSDLPQGKDYGYTF. Looking up the rest from reference TRBV29-1 and TRBJ1-2 gives the full variable domain: SAVISQKPSRDICQRGTSLTIQCQVDSQVTMMFWYRQQPGQSLTLIATANQGSEATYESGFVIDKFPISRPNLTFSTLTVSNMSPEDSSIYLCSDLPQGKDYGYTFGSGTRLTVV.

A note on this clonotype: This may be a read error: a much more frequent sequence differs by one nucleotide. The CDR3 spells CASSRRSIVLAARTGDLFF. Here the CDR3 DNA reads TGTGCCAGCAGCCGGCGTTCGATCGTGCTAGCGGCGAGGACCGGGGACCTGTTTTTT. This chain connects TRBV7-8 to TRBJ2-2; 7 positions agree with TRBD2. The CDR3 is 19 residues long. Looked up from germline, CDR1 is SGHVS and CDR2 is FQNEAQ.

This clonotype was seen many times. The chain carries TRBV20-1 and TRBJ2-5; 8 bases are a match to TRBD2. V lost 5 bases and J lost 2; bases outside the gene matches: 10. The CDR3 spans 15 residues. From germline, CDR1 is DFQATT and CDR2 SNEGSKA (reference sequence). CDR3 nucleotides: TGCAGTGCTGCCCGAGCGGGAGCCCGGCAAGAGACCCAGTACTTC. Residues: CSAARAGARQETQYF.

This clonotype was recorded at least ten times. The chain joins TRBV7-9 to TRBJ1-5; unclear D gene. The CDR3 spans 14 residues. V shed 4 bases and J shed 4 bases, with 11 bases lying between them. Germline CDR1 is SEHNR and CDR2 is FQNEAQ (reference sequence). This CDR3 is CASSSQSENQPQHF. In nucleotides, the CDR3 is TGTGCCAGCAGCTCACAGTCCGAGAATCAGCCCCAGCATTTT.

This clonotype was detected ten times or more. The genes are TRBV7-2 and TRBJ2-2, with D unresolved. The CDR3 has 15 amino acids. V was trimmed by 5 bases and J by 3 bases, leaving 13 bases between them. Germline values: CDR1 SGHTA, CDR2 FQGNSA. The CDR3 sequence is CASSQWSPYTGELFF. The CDR3 DNA reads TGTGCCAGCAGCCAGTGGAGCCCGTACACCGGGGAGCTGTTTTTT.

This clonotype was seen many times. This chain links TRBV29-1 with TRBJ1-2; 7 bases fit TRBD1. J lost 3 bases, V lost 3 bases, and 10 bases had no gene match. Germline CDR1 is SQVTM and CDR2 is ANQGSEA. The CDR3 has 15 amino acids. DNA for the CDR3: TGCAGCGTTGAGGGTGCGGCAGGGGGTTACTATGGCTACACCTTC. Translated: CSVEGAAGGYYGYTF.

This clonotype was seen repeatedly, ten times or more. The CDR3 loop is CASCPGFWGEVGTGELFF. CDR3 nucleotide sequence: TGCGCCAGCTGCCCTGGATTTTGGGGAGAAGTGGGCACCGGGGAGCTGTTTTTT. The V and J genes are TRBV5-1 and TRBJ2-2; tentative D call: TRBD2 (5 bases). This CDR3 has 18 amino acids. Per the germline V gene, CDR1 is SGHRS and CDR2 is YFSETQ. Trimming left V 7 bases short and J 4 bases short, with 26 bases between.

Ten or more counts support this clonotype. The chain is built from TRBV12-3 or TRBV12-4 and TRBJ1-1; D unresolved. There are 15 residues in the CDR3. V lost 3 bases to trimming and J lost 1 base, with 12 bases between them. The CDR3 DNA reads TGTGCCAGCAGTTTGGATCTCGGTGGGAACACTGAAGCTTTCTTT. Residues: CASSLDLGGNTEAFF.

This clonotype was counted at least ten times. V is TRBV28 and J is TRBJ2-4, with D tentatively TRBD2 (6 bases). Germline CDR1 MDHEN, CDR2 SYDVKM. Trimming stripped 5 bases from V and 3 bases from J, with 20 bases between. The CDR3 loop spans 17 amino acids. Written as DNA, the CDR3 is TGTGCCAGCAGTCCTCCTACTAGCCGGCCCCTCAAAAACATTCAGTACTTC. Protein: CASSPPTSRPLKNIQYF.

The sample holds many counts of this clonotype. The rearrangement links TRBV7-6 to TRBJ2-5; D gene ambiguous. Trimming took 5 bases from V and 1 from J, leaving 14 bases between them. Per germline, CDR1 SGHVS and CDR2 FNYEAQ. This CDR3 region has 15 residues. Here the CDR3 reads CASSPNRPPQETQYF. The CDR3 bases are TGTGCCAGCAGCCCTAATCGACCCCCCCAAGAGACCCAGTACTTC.

There are many counts of this clonotype. The V gene is TRBV5-5, the J gene TRBJ1-3; TRBD1 matches 8 bases. J was trimmed by 3 bases and V by 2 bases; bases with no gene match: 4. CDR3 length equals 15 residues. Germline lookup yields CDR1 SGHKS and CDR2 YYEKEE (reference sequence). The CDR3 bases are TGTGCCAGCAGCTTCAGCAGGGGGCTTGGAAACACCATATATTTT. Translation: CASSFSRGLGNTIYF.

Turning to this clonotype: A much larger clone lies one base from this, so it may be a read error. The J gene is TRBJ2-7, the V gene TRBV7-2; no clear D. Germline V gene lookup returns CDR1 SGHTA and CDR2 FQGNSA. The CDR3 runs to 13 residues. CDR3 sequence (DNA): TGTGCCAGCAGCCCTGGCCCTACCTACGAGCACTACTTC. Protein: CASSPGPTYEHYF.

The J gene is TRBJ1-2, the V gene TRBV3-1; D possibly corresponds to TRBD1 (6 bases). The CDR3 loop spans 17 amino acids. V lost 10 bases and J 0 bases, leaving 24 bases between the germline ends. Germline assignment: CDR1 LGHDT and CDR2 YNNKEL (reference sequence). The chain's CDR3 is CATCRFLDRTANYGYTF. In DNA, the CDR3 is TGTGCCACCTGCCGCTTCCTCGACAGGACCGCTAACTATGGCTACACCTTC.

The sample holds many counts of this clonotype. V and J are TRBV20-1 and TRBJ2-1; TRBD2 agrees at 13 bases. With V trimmed by 5 bases and J by 9 bases, 7 bases remained unmatched. CDR1 and CDR2 (germline): DFQATT, SNEGSKA (reference sequence). The CDR3 is 14 residues long. The DNA of the CDR3 is TGCAGTGCTTGGACTAGCGGGAGATCAAGTGAGCAGTTCTTC. Its protein product is CSAWTSGRSSEQFF.

This clonotype was observed many times. This chain links TRBV20-1 with TRBJ2-7, with TRBD1 identical over 7 bases. Trimming at V came to 3 bases and at J to 7 bases, leaving 3 bases not matched to a gene. The CDR3 totals 11 residues. Germline CDR1 reads DFQATT; CDR2 reads SNEGSKA (reference sequence). CDR3 amino acids: CSASRGYEQYF. The CDR3 bases are TGCAGTGCTAGCAGGGGGTATGAGCAGTACTTC.